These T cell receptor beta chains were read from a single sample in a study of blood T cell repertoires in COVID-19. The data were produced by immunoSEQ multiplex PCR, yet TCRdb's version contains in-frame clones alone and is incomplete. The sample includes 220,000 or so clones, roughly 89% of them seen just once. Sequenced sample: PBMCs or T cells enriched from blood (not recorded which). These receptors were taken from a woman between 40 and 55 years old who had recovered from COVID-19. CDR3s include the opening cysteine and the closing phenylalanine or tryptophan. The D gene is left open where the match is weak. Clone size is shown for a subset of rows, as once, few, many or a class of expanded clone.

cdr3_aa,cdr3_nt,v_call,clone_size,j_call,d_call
CATSGPDRVTDTQYF,TGTGCCACCAGTGGACCGGACAGGGTAACAGATACGCAGTATTTT,TRBV24-1,.,TRBJ2-3,TRBD1
CASTPSGISTDTQYF,TGTGCCAGCACCCCCAGCGGGATAAGCACAGATACGCAGTATTTT,TRBV7-9,.,TRBJ2-3,TRBD2
CASSEVSPSSGNTIYF,TGTGCCAGCAGTGAAGTGAGCCCTAGCTCTGGAAACACCATATATTTT,TRBV6-1,.,TRBJ1-3,.
CASSPKGQGIERGYTF,TGTGCCAGCAGTCCCAAGGGACAGGGGATAGAGCGTGGCTACACCTTC,TRBV27,once,TRBJ1-2,TRBD1
CASSMGLAGGVGANVLTF,TGTGCCAGCAGCATGGGACTAGCGGGAGGGGTAGGGGCCAACGTCCTGACTTTC,TRBV7-2,.,TRBJ2-6,TRBD2
CASSLDASGEKLFF,TGTGCCAGCAGCTTAGATGCTAGTGGTGAAAAACTGTTTTTT,TRBV7-2,few,TRBJ1-4,.
CASSSQGIGANVLTF,TGTGCCAGCAGTTCACAGGGTATTGGGGCCAACGTCCTGACTTTC,TRBV28,.,TRBJ2-6,.
CASSRSGQDYRELFF,TGTGCCAGCTCAAGATCCGGACAGGATTATCGGGAGCTGTTTTTT,TRBV18,.,TRBJ2-2,TRBD1
CASSRDGRGGYTF,TGTGCCAGCAGTCGGGATGGGCGCGGTGGCTACACCTTC,TRBV12-3/TRBV12-4,.,TRBJ1-2,.
CASSPGVGYAVNTEAFF,TGCGCCAGCAGCCCCGGGGTCGGGTACGCGGTGAACACTGAAGCTTTCTTT,TRBV4-1,.,TRBJ1-1,.
CASSRTSGTWNEQFF,TGTGCCAGCAGCCGGACTAGCGGAACTTGGAATGAGCAGTTCTTC,TRBV27,few,TRBJ2-1,TRBD2
CASSLQGSDTQYF,TGTGCCAGCAGCCTACAGGGGTCAGATACGCAGTATTTT,TRBV3-1/TRBV3-2,.,TRBJ2-3,TRBD1
CASRRENTGELFF,TGTGCCAGCAGGAGGGAGAACACCGGGGAGCTGTTTTTT,TRBV25-1,few,TRBJ2-2,.
CASSRSGSYNSPLHF,TGTGCCAGTAGCCGTAGTGGCTCCTATAATTCACCCCTCCACTTT,TRBV19,.,TRBJ1-6,.
CASSPSSGRYEQYF,TGTGCCAGCAGCCCATCAAGCGGGAGATACGAGCAGTACTTC,TRBV11-2,few,TRBJ2-7,TRBD2
CASSGGTSGRQETQYF,TGTGCCAGCAGTGGGGGGACTAGCGGGAGACAAGAGACCCAGTACTTC,TRBV25-1,.,TRBJ2-5,TRBD2
CASSQGSRAYEQYF,TGTGCCAGCAGCCAAGGAAGTCGGGCCTACGAGCAGTACTTC,TRBV3-1/TRBV3-2,.,TRBJ2-7,.
CASALWRGNSPLHF,TGTGCCAGCGCCCTATGGAGGGGTAATTCACCCCTCCACTTT,TRBV28,.,TRBJ1-6,.
CASSCVEGGDNQPQHF,TGTGCCAGCAGTTGTGTTGAGGGAGGGGACAATCAGCCCCAGCATTTT,TRBV27,.,TRBJ1-5,.
CASSALGANYGYTF,TGTGCCAGCAGCGCACTGGGAGCTAACTATGGCTACACCTTC,TRBV7-2,.,TRBJ1-2,.
CASSSRGGSEAFF,TGTGCCAGCAGCTCAAGGGGGGGGTCTGAAGCTTTCTTT,TRBV11-3,.,TRBJ1-1,.
CASSPRAAGDWSYNEQFF,TGTGCCAGCAGTCCCCGTGCTGCCGGGGATTGGTCCTACAATGAGCAGTTCTTC,TRBV11-2,few,TRBJ2-1,.
CASSRSSGRSDTQYF,TGCGCCAGCAGCCGCAGTAGCGGGAGGTCAGATACGCAGTATTTT,TRBV4-1,.,TRBJ2-3,TRBD2
CASSIQVGSNQPQHF,TGTGCCAGTAGTATACAGGTTGGGAGCAATCAGCCCCAGCATTTT,TRBV19,.,TRBJ1-5,.
CASSFESGNQPQHF,TGTGCCAGCAGCTTCGAGTCGGGAAATCAGCCCCAGCATTTT,TRBV11-3,many,TRBJ1-5,.
CASSLATGGAKNIQYF,TGCGCCAGCAGCTTGGCCACAGGGGGGGCCAAAAACATTCAGTACTTC,TRBV5-1,.,TRBJ2-4,TRBD1